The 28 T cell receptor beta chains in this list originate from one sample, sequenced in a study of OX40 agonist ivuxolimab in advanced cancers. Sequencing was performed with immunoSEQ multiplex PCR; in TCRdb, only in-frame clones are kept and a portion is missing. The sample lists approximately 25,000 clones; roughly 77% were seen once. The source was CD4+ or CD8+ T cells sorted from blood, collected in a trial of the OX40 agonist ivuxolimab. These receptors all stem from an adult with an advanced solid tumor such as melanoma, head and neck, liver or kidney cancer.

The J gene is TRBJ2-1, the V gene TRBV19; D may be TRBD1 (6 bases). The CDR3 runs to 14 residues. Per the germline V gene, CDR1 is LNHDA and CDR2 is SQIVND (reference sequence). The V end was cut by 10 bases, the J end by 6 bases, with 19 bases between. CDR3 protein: CATSPPTGPNEQFF. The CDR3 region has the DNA TGTGCCACCTCTCCCCCAACAGGGCCCAATGAGCAGTTCTTC. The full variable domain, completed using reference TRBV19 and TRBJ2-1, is DGGITQSPKYLFRKEGQNVTLSCEQNLNHDAMYWYRQDPGQGLRLIYYSQIVNDFQKGDIAEGYSVSREKKESFPLTVTSAQKNPTAFYLCATSPPTGPNEQFFGPGTRLTVL.

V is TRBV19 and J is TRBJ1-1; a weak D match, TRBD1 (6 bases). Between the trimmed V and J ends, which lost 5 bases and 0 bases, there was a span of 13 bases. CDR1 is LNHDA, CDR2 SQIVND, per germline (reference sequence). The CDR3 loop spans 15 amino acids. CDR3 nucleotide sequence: TGTGCCAGTAGTGAGGACAGCGTAATGAACACTGAAGCTTTCTTT. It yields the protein CASSEDSVMNTEAFF.

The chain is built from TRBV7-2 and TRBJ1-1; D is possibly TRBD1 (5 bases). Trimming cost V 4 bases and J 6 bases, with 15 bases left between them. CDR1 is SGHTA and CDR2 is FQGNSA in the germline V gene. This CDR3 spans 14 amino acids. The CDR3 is CASSSRGDYSEAFF. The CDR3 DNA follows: TGTGCCAGCAGCTCGAGGGGAGACTATTCTGAAGCTTTCTTT.

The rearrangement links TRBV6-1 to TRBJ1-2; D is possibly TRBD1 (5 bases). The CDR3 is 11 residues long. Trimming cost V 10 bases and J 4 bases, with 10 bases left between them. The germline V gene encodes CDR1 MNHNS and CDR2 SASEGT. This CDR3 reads CATGGGYGYTF. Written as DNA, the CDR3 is TGTGCCACGGGGGGTGGCTATGGCTACACCTTC.

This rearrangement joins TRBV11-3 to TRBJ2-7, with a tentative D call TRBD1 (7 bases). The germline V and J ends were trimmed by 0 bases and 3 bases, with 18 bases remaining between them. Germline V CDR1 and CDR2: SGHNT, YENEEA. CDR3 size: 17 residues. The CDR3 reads CASSLESAQGGDYEQYF. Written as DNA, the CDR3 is TGTGCCAGCAGCTTAGAATCCGCCCAGGGGGGAGACTACGAGCAGTACTTC.

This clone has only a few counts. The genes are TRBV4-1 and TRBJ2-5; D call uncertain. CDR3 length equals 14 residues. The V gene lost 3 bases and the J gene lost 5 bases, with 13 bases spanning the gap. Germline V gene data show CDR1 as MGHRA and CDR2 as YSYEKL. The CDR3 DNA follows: TGCGCCAGCAGCCAGGTCGTCACGACGGAGACCCAGTACTTC. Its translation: CASSQVVTTETQYF.

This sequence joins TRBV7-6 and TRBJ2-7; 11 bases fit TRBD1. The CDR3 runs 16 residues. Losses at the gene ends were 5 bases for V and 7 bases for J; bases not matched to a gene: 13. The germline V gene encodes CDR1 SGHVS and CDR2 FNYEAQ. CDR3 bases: TGTGCCAGCAGCCTCCGGACAGGGGGCGGGTTAGGTGAGCAGTACTTC. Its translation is CASSLRTGGGLGEQYF. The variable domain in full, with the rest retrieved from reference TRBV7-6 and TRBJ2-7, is GAGVSQSPRYKVTKRGQDVALRCDPISGHVSLYWYRQALGQGPEFLTYFNYEAQQDKSGLPNDRFSAERPEGSISTLTIQRTEQRDSAMYRCASSLRTGGGLGEQYFGPGTRLTVT.

The CDR3 reads CASSLVRQATQPQHF. CDR3 nucleotide sequence: TGTGCCAGCAGCTTAGTACGACAGGCCACTCAGCCCCAGCATTTT. V gene TRBV7-2 combines with J gene TRBJ1-5, with a tentative D call TRBD1 (6 bases). Germline lookup yields CDR1 SGHTA and CDR2 FQGNSA. The CDR3 runs to 15 residues. The V end was cut by 1 base, the J end by 6 bases, with 13 bases between.

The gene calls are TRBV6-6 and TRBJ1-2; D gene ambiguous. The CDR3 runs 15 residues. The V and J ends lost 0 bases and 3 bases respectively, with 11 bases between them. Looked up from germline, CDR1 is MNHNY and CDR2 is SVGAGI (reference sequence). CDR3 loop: CASSYSRQKDYGYTF. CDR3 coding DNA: TGTGCCAGCAGTTACTCCCGACAAAAGGACTATGGCTACACCTTC.

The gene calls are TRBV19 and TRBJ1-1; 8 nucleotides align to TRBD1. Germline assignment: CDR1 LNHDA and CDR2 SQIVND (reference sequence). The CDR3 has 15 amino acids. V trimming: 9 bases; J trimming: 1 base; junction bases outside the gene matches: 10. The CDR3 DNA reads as TGTGCCAGCAGTCCCGACAGGGGAGCGAACACTGAAGCTTTCTTT. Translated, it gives CASSPDRGANTEAFF.

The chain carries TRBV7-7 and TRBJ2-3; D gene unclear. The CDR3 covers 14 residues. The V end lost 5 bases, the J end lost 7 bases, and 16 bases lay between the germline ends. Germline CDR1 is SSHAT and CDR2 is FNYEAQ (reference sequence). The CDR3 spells CASSPTAAVNTQYF. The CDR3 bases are TGTGCCAGCAGCCCCACCGCAGCTGTGAATACGCAGTATTTT.

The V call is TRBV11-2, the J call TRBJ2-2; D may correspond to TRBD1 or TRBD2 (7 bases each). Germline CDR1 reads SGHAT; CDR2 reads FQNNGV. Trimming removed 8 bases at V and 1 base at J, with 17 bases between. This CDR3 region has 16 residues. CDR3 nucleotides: TGTGCCAGCCAACGGGGGAGGGACAGGAACACCGGGGAGCTGTTTTTT. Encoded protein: CASQRGRDRNTGELFF.

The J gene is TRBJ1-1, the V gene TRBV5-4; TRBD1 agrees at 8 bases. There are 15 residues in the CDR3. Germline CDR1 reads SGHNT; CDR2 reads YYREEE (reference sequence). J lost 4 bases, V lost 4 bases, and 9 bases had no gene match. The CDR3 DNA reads TGTGCCAGCAGCCAATTAGGACAGGGAGGCACTGAAGCTTTCTTT. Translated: CASSQLGQGGTEAFF.

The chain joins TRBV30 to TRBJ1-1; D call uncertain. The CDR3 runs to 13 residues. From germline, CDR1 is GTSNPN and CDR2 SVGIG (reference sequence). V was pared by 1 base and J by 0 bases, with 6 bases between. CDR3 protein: CAWSEEMNTEAFF. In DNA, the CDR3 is TGTGCCTGGAGTGAAGAAATGAACACTGAAGCTTTCTTT.

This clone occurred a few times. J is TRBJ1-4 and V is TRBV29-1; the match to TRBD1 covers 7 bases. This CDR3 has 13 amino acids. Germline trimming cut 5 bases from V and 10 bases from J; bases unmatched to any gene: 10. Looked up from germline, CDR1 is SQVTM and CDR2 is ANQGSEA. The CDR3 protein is CSVSDRVLGKLFF. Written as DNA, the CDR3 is TGCAGCGTTTCCGACAGGGTGTTAGGAAAACTGTTTTTT. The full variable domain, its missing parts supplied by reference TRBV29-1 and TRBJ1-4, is SAVISQKPSRDICQRGTSLTIQCQVDSQVTMMFWYRQQPGQSLTLIATANQGSEATYESGFVIDKFPISRPNLTFSTLTVSNMSPEDSSIYLCSVSDRVLGKLFFGSGTQLSVL.

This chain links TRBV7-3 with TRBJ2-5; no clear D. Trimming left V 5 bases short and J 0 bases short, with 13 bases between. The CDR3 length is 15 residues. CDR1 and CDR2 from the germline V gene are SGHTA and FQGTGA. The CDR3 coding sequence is TGTGCCAGCAGCCCCGGTGGCAGCAACCAAGAGACCCAGTACTTC. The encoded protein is CASSPGGSNQETQYF.

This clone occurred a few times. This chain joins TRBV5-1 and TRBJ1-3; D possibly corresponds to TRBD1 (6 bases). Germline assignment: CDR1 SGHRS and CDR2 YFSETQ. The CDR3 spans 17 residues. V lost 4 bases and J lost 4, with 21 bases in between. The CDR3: CASSLDGGPSFGNTIYF. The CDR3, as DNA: TGCGCCAGCAGCCTTGACGGGGGGCCGTCCTTCGGAAACACCATATATTTT. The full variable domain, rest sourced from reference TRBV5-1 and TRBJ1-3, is KAGVTQTPRYLIKTRGQQVTLSCSPISGHRSVSWYQQTPGQGLQFLFEYFSETQRNKGNFPGRFSGRQFSNSRSEMNVSTLELGDSALYLCASSLDGGPSFGNTIYFGEGSWLTVV.

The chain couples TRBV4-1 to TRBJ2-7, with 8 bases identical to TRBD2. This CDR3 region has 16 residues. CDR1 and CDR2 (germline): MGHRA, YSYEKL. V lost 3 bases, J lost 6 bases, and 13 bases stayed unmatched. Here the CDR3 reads CASSHHQAGVSREQYF. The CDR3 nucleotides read TGCGCCAGCAGCCACCATCAAGCGGGGGTTTCCCGCGAGCAGTACTTC.

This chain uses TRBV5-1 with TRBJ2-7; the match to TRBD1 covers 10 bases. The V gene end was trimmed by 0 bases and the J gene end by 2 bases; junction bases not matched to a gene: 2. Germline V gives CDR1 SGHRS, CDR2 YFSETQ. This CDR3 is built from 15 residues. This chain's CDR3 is CASSLEGQGAYEQYF. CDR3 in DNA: TGCGCCAGCAGCTTGGAAGGACAGGGGGCCTACGAGCAGTACTTC.

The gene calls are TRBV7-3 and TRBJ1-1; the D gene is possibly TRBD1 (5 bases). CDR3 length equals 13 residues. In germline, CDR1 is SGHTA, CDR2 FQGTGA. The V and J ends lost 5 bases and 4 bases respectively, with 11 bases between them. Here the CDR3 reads CASSTQASTEAFF. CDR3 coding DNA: TGTGCCAGCAGCACACAGGCGTCCACTGAAGCTTTCTTT.

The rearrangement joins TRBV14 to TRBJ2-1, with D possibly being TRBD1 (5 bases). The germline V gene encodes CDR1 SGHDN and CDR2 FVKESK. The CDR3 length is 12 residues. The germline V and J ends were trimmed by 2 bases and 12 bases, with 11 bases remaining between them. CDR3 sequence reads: CASSQSGNRQFF. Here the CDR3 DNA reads TGTGCCAGCAGCCAATCAGGGAATAGGCAGTTCTTC.

CDR3 sequence reads: CASSGRGTELTYEQYF. The CDR3 DNA sequence: TGTGCCAGCAGCGGGAGAGGGACAGAACTTACCTACGAGCAGTACTTC. The chain combines TRBV5-4 with TRBJ2-7; 7 bases are a match to TRBD1. The CDR3 is 16 residues long. Per the germline V gene, CDR1 is SGHNT and CDR2 is YYREEE (reference sequence). With 4 bases clipped from V and 2 bases from J, the junction kept 12 bases outside the gene matches.

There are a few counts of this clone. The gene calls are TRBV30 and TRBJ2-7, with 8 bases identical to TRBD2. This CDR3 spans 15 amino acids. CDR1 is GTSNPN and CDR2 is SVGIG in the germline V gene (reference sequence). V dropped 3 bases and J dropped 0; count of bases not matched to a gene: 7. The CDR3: CAWRTSGRSSYEQYF. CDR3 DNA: TGTGCCTGGAGAACGAGCGGGAGAAGCTCCTACGAGCAGTACTTC.

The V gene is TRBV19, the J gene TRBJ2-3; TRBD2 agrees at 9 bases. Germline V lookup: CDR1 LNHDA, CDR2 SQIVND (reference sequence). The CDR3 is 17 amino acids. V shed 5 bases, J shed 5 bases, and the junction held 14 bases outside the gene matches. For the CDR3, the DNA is TGTGCCAGTAGTTCCTGGCTAGCGGGGAAAGGGAGAGATACGCAGTATTTT. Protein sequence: CASSSWLAGKGRDTQYF.

Here the CDR3 reads CASSQEAGDRYEQYF. The CDR3 nucleotides are TGCGCCAGCAGCCAAGAAGCAGGGGACCGTTACGAGCAGTACTTC. The V and J genes are TRBV23-1 and TRBJ2-7, with a weak D call TRBD1 (6 bases). TRBV23-1 counts as an open reading frame of uncertain function. With 6 bases removed from V and 4 bases from J, the gap between germline ends came to 19 bases. The CDR3 is 15 residues long.

The CDR3 DNA is TGTGCCAGCAGCTTACTCCCGGGAGGTAACACTGAAGCTTTCTTT. Translated: CASSLLPGGNTEAFF. The V and J genes are TRBV7-2 and TRBJ1-1; D unresolved. The CDR3 length is 15 residues. Per germline, CDR1 SGHTA and CDR2 FQGNSA. V lost 2 bases and J 2 bases, leaving 12 bases between the germline ends.

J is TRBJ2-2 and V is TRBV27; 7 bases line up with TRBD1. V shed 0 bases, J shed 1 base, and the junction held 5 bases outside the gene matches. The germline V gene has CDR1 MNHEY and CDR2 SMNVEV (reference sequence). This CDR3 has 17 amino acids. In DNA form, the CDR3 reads TGTGCCAGCAGTTTATCGGGTCCAGGGGGGAACACCGGGGAGCTGTTTTTT. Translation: CASSLSGPGGNTGELFF.

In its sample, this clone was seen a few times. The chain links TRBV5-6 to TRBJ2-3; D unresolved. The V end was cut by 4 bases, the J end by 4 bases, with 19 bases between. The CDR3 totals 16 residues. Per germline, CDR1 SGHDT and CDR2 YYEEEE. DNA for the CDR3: TGTGCCAGCAGCCCCCTTACACAAAGTTACGCAGATACGCAGTATTTT. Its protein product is CASSPLTQSYADTQYF.